This paragraph covers one T cell receptor beta chain sequence. The table lists this clonotype with many counts. What antigen it recognizes has not been identified. No per-base quality is available; no much larger clone lies one base away. The protocol used for the library was 5' RACE. Instrument used: NextSeq 500. The TCR library protocol attached a unique molecular identifier to each TCR cDNA molecule to allow correction of PCR and sequencing errors. The paper's data handling went like this. Decombinator tools were used for TCR identification, UMI-based error correction and CDR3 extraction. Expanded TCRs were defined as those above a frequency of 2 per 1,000, corresponding to the top 1% of the tumor frequency distribution. Rényi diversity was computed with the R vegan package after subsampling each repertoire 100 times to 5,000 TCRs. To build CDR3 similarity networks, amino acid triplet string-kernel similarity was used, and CDR3s were connected when their pairwise similarity was above 0.82. Using fastp trimming at Q25 and MiXCR clonotype assembly, TCRdb reanalyzed the public sequencing data and kept in-frame beta chains. Entries that share a CDR3 protein sequence are merged under the most common genes and DNA. These V and J calls are TCRdb output, not the study's own analysis. Counted in this sample were tens of thousands of distinct CDR3 sequences; less than 5.5% of them appeared once. The ten largest clones take up under 30% of the sample.

V sheds 6 bases and J sheds 9 bases, leaving 18 bases between their ends. From the cysteine up to the phenylalanine, the CDR3 has a length of 13 residues. Just the 39-base CDR3 DNA is kept, in frame starting at base 1. CDR1 and CDR2, per the germline V gene (reference sequence), are DFQATT and SNEGSKA. This entry comes from a study of spatial heterogeneity in lung cancer (dated by TCRdb to between 2018 and 2021). Some background on the complete study: More beta-chain than alpha-chain transcripts were consistently detected, likely reflecting higher beta-chain transcript abundance. In the raw uncorrected reads, each unique combination of TCR and UMI appeared more than ten times on average. In non-small cell lung cancer, the study made a quantitative comparison of TCR alpha and beta repertoires among multiple tumor regions, matched nontumor lung and blood. TCR repertoire features were related to nonsynonymous mutation counts determined by whole-exome sequencing of tumor tissue. Both alpha and beta chains were TCR-sequenced in samples taken at surgery, namely 220 tumor regions, 62 to 70 matched nontumor lung samples and a few dozen PBMC samples.

The time point label on this specimen signifies: sample taken at primary tumor resection. TCR sequencing used whole RNA extracted from tumor and nontumor lung tissue, or from cryopreserved PBMC samples, without cell sorting. Donors were around 71 patients with early-stage, untreated non-small cell lung cancer from the lung TRACERx cohort. A patient was chosen for TCR sequencing only when enough RNA was available from at least two tumor regions. Study-level results and caveats: Confirming at a functional level the hypothesis that regional TCRs recognize regional mutations was considered to require additional single-cell paired TCR alpha and beta sequencing. Ubiquitous expanded tumor TCRs were detected in blood more often at tumor resection than at routine follow-up.

The sequencing here drew on PBMCs, taken at surgery. The chain is assembled from TRBV20-1 and TRBJ2-4; the D gene is perhaps TRBD2, from 5 matching bases. The receptor was isolated from a female donor with early-stage non-small cell lung cancer. The nucleotide sequence reads as follows: TGCAGTGCAGCCTCTTGGGAGAGTTTCATTCAGTACTTC. It encodes CSAASWESFIQYF.